These 11 T cell receptor beta chains originate from one sample sequenced in a study of response to subunit inactivated influenza vaccine (dated by TCRdb to 2016 to 2019). Library preparation used RT-PCR. The instrument given in TCRdb is Illumina HiSeq 2500. In-frame beta chains were kept once TCRdb had trimmed the public reads at Q25 with fastp and called clones with MiXCR. Merged by CDR3 protein, the rows form single entries marked with the most common genes and DNA. The sample table records a few hundred thousand distinct CDR3 sequences; less than 25% of these occur just once. The ten largest account for roughly 10% of the sample. The sample consisted of PBMCs from blood, taken less than 22 months after vaccination. These receptor sequences come from a man aged 50-75 years who received an inactivated influenza vaccine. Donor details come from another sample of the same person, matched by shared clones.

Many counts were recorded for this clonotype. This chain connects TRBV9 to TRBJ2-1; D is uncertain. Germline CDR1 reads SGDLS; CDR2 reads YYNGEE. Trimming took off 3 bases at V and 5 bases at J, with 18 bases between the two ends. The CDR3 runs to 16 residues. The CDR3 reads CASSAPTGVSNNEQFF. In nucleotides, the CDR3 is TGTGCCAGCAGCGCCCCCACTGGCGTCTCGAACAATGAGCAGTTCTTC.

The V and J genes are TRBV20-1 and TRBJ2-5; the match to TRBD2 covers 9 bases. The CDR3 extends over 15 amino acids. Germline CDR1 DFQATT, CDR2 SNEGSKA (reference sequence). The trim removed 1 base at V and 5 bases at J, leaving 8 bases unmatched. CDR3 protein: CSARGISSGTETQYF. As DNA, the CDR3 is TGCAGTGCTAGAGGCATTTCTAGCGGGACGGAGACCCAGTACTTC.

At least ten counts were recorded for this clonotype. This rearrangement joins TRBV7-2 to TRBJ1-1, with 9 bases lining up with TRBD1. This CDR3 has 15 amino acids. The germline V gene has CDR1 SGHTA and CDR2 FQGNSA. J gave up 7 bases and V 7 bases, and 13 bases lay outside the gene matches. The chain's CDR3 is CASKGTGSPSGEAFF. The DNA of the CDR3 is TGTGCCAGCAAGGGGACAGGGTCGCCTTCTGGTGAAGCTTTCTTT.

This clonotype was seen a handful of times. This chain links TRBV2 with TRBJ1-6, with 9 bases fitting TRBD1. With 4 bases clipped from V and 7 bases from J, the junction kept 2 bases outside the gene matches. The germline V gene has CDR1 SNHLY and CDR2 FYNNEI. The CDR3 consists of 14 residues. CDR3 sequence (DNA): TGTGCCAGCAGTGTACAGGGGGCGAATTCACCCCTCCACTTT. This sequence encodes CASSVQGANSPLHF.

This clonotype occurred many times. The chain carries TRBV28 and TRBJ2-7, with 11 bases matching TRBD1. The CDR3 is 14 residues long. Per the germline V gene, CDR1 is MDHEN and CDR2 is SYDVKM. V lost 2 bases to trimming and J lost 5 bases; unmatched junction nucleotides: 2. The CDR3 spells CASSLGDRGNEQYF. CDR3 DNA: TGTGCCAGCAGTTTAGGGGACAGGGGGAACGAGCAGTACTTC.

The CDR3 loop is CASSLEFRGGYTF. DNA of the CDR3: TGTGCCAGCAGCTTAGAGTTCCGGGGAGGCTACACCTTC. The J gene is TRBJ1-2, the V gene TRBV11-2, with D hard to call. V lost 0 bases and J 8 bases, leaving 10 bases between the germline ends. This CDR3 is 13 amino acids long. In germline, CDR1 is SGHAT, CDR2 FQNNGV. Full variable domain (missing parts from reference TRBV11-2 and TRBJ1-2): EAGVAQSPRYKIIEKRQSVAFWCNPISGHATLYWYQQILGQGPKLLIQFQNNGVVDDSQLPKDRFSAERLKGVDSTLKIQPAKLEDSAVYLCASSLEFRGGYTFGSGTRLTVV.

This clonotype was counted a few times. The chain recombines TRBV21-1 with TRBJ1-4. TRBV21-1 is tagged as a pseudogene. This CDR3 contains 14 residues. The CDR3, as DNA: TGTGCCAGCCCACAGATTGCAACTAATGAAAAACTGTTTTTT. This encodes CASPQIATNEKLFF.

This clonotype was observed a handful of times. This chain joins TRBV7-3 and TRBJ2-1; 8 bases fit TRBD2. V shed 5 bases, J shed 3 bases, and the junction held 9 bases outside the gene matches. CDR3 size: 16 residues. Germline V gene data show CDR1 as SGHTA and CDR2 as FQGTGA. The CDR3, as DNA: TGTGCCAGCAGCCAGGCCCGGGGGGGCTTCTACAATGAGCAGTTCTTC. Residues: CASSQARGGFYNEQFF.

For the CDR3, the DNA is TGCGCCAGCAGCGAGAATGGGGGGACCCAGTACTTC. Amino acids: CASSENGGTQYF. V is TRBV5-1 and J is TRBJ2-5; D is tentatively TRBD1 or TRBD2 (5 bases each). The germline V gene encodes CDR1 SGHRS and CDR2 YFSETQ. The CDR3 spans 12 residues. Trimming cost V 4 bases and J 7 bases, with 11 bases left between them.

This clonotype was seen a few times. The V gene is TRBV9, the J gene TRBJ2-3; D remains unclear. CDR3 size: 12 residues. Germline CDR1 SGDLS, CDR2 YYNGEE. V was cut by 1 base and J by 2 bases, with 2 bases left in between. The CDR3 coding sequence is TGTGCCAGCAGCGTAAACACAGATACGCAGTATTTT. It yields the protein CASSVNTDTQYF.

This clonotype was seen more than once but under ten times. The chain joins TRBV27 to TRBJ1-2; 8 bases fit TRBD1. V shed 5 bases and J 8 bases; nucleotides not matched to a gene: 7. Germline V gene sequence: CDR1 MNHEY, CDR2 SMNVEV (reference sequence). The CDR3 runs 13 residues. CDR3 loop: CASSPQGAPGYTF. CDR3 bases: TGTGCCAGCAGTCCGCAGGGGGCGCCGGGCTACACCTTC.